This T cell receptor beta chain was profiled in a study of blood T cell repertoires in COVID-19. Study at large: Spain, Italy and the United States supplied samples that represented acute and convalescent COVID-19. From T cells, B-cell-depleted T cells, or PBMCs came the material, which was cDNA or gDNA.

This clone came up a few times. Other DNA sequences in this sample translate to the same CDR3. Methods used by the authors: It was from reference gene primer amplification that nucleated cell counts were estimated. Clones were sequenced by immunoSEQ multiplex PCR, and TCRdb holds only the in-frame ones, with some missing. From that table come the V and J calls and clone size; the DNA was used to work out D and trimming. The repertoire includes some 350,000 clones, nearly 90% of them detected once, and about 7% sits in the top ten. This CDR3 is built from 14 residues. Trimming removed 0 bases at V and 5 bases at J, with 11 bases between. Germline lookup yields CDR1 LGHNA and CDR2 YNFKEQ.

This chain joins TRBV4-2 and TRBJ2-7; tentatively, D is TRBD1 (5 bases). The receptor was derived from a man aged 18 to 30 with active or convalescent COVID-19. The sequenced sample was peripheral blood. The CDR3 DNA follows: TGTGCCAGCAGCCAAGATGGGGCAGGTGACGAGCAGTACTTC. It specifies CASSQDGAGDEQYF.